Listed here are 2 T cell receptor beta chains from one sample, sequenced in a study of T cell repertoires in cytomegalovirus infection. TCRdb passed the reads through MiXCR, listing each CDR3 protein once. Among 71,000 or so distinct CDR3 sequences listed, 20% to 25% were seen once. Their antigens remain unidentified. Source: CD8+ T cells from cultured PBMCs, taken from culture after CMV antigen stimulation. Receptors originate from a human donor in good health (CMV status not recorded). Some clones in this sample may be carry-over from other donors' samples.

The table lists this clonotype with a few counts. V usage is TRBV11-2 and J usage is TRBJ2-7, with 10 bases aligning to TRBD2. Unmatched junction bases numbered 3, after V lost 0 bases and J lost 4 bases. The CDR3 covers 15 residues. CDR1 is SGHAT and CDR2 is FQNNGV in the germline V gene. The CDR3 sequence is CASSLEAGGRYEQYF. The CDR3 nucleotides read TGTGCCAGCAGCTTAGAAGCGGGGGGGCGTTACGAGCAGTACTTC.

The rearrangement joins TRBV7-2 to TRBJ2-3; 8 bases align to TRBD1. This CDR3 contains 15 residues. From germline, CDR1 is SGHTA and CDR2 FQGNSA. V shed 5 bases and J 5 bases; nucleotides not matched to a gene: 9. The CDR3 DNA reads TGTGCCAGCAGCCTGTGGACAGGGAGAAGAGATACGCAGTATTTT. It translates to CASSLWTGRRDTQYF. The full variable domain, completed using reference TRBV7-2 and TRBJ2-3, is GAGVSQSPSNKVTEKGKDVELRCDPISGHTALYWYRQSLGQGLEFLIYFQGNSAPDKSGLPSDRFSAERTGGSVSTLTIQRTQQEDSAVYLCASSLWTGRRDTQYFGPGTRLTVL.